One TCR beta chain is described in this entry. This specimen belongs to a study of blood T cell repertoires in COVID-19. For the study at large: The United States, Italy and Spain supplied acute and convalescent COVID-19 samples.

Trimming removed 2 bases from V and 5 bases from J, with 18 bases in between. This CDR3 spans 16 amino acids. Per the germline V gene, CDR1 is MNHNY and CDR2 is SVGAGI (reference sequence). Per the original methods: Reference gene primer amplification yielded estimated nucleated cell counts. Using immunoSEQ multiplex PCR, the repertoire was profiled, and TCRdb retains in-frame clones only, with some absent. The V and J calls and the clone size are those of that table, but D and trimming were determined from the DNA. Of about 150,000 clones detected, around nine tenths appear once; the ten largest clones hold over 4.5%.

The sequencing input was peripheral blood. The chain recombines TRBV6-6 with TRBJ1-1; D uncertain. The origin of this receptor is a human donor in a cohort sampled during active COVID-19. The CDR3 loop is CASSYPAEPGGTEAFF. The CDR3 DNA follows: TGTGCCAGCAGTTACCCGGCAGAACCGGGAGGGACTGAAGCTTTCTTT.